What follows are 11 T cell receptor beta chains derived from one specimen sequenced in a study of blood T cell repertoires in COVID-19. Method: immunoSEQ multiplex PCR; TCRdb's copy keeps in-frame clones and lacks some. The repertoire holds about 320,000 clones, with around 85% as singletons. The sample taken for sequencing was PBMCs or T cells enriched from blood (not recorded which). These receptors were collected from a woman in her 30s who had been exposed to COVID-19.

This CDR3 reads CASSLDRLATNEKLFF. As DNA, the CDR3 is TGCGCCAGCAGCCTTGACAGATTAGCAACTAATGAAAAACTGTTTTTT. The chain uses TRBV5-1 and TRBJ1-4; weak D call: TRBD1 (5 bases). Germline CDR1 and CDR2: SGHRS and YFSETQ. The CDR3 length is 16 residues. V lost 4 bases and J lost 0, with 13 bases in between.

In DNA, the CDR3 is TGCGCCAGCAGTCAAAGGGGGCACGGGCAGTACTTC. This translates into CASSQRGHGQYF. The chain is built from TRBV4-1 and TRBJ2-7, with TRBD1 identical over 7 bases. Looked up from germline, CDR1 is MGHRA and CDR2 is YSYEKL. Losses at the gene ends were 6 bases for V and 9 bases for J; bases not matched to a gene: 8. This CDR3 comprises 12 residues.

This chain uses TRBV19 with TRBJ1-2, with 8 bases matching TRBD1. The CDR3 has 12 residues. Germline V gene sequence: CDR1 LNHDA, CDR2 SQIVND (reference sequence). V was pared by 6 bases and J by 5 bases, with 2 bases of the junction left unmatched. For the CDR3, the DNA is TGTGCCAGTAGCGACAGGGGATATGGCTACACCTTC. This translates into CASSDRGYGYTF. Drawing the rest from reference TRBV19 and TRBJ1-2, the complete variable domain is DGGITQSPKYLFRKEGQNVTLSCEQNLNHDAMYWYRQDPGQGLRLIYYSQIVNDFQKGDIAEGYSVSREKKESFPLTVTSAQKNPTAFYLCASSDRGYGYTFGSGTRLTVV.

This rearrangement joins TRBV5-4 to TRBJ2-2, with D possibly TRBD1 on 5 matching bases. The length of the CDR3 is 15 residues. CDR1 and CDR2 from the germline V gene are SGHNT and YYREEE (reference sequence). The ends were cut back, 4 bases at V and 5 bases at J, with 15 bases in the middle. CDR3 nucleotides: TGTGCCAGCAGCCCCGTGCCAGGGCTGACCGGGGAGCTGTTTTTT. It encodes CASSPVPGLTGELFF.

The chain couples TRBV5-4 to TRBJ1-2; 12 positions agree with TRBD1. Looked up from germline, CDR1 is SGHNT and CDR2 is YYREEE (reference sequence). Unmatched junction bases numbered 3, after V lost 0 bases and J lost 6 bases. The CDR3 sequence is 15 residues long. In DNA form, the CDR3 reads TGTGCCAGCAGCTTGGCGGGACAGGGGGCAGATGGCTACACCTTC. Amino acid sequence: CASSLAGQGADGYTF.

This rearrangement joins TRBV6-1 to TRBJ2-5; 8 bases are shared with TRBD2. The CDR3 has 16 amino acids. Germline CDR1 and CDR2: MNHNS and SASEGT. V shed 1 base, J shed 4 bases, and the junction held 8 bases outside the gene matches. The CDR3 region is CASSEGSGSVAETQYF. DNA for the CDR3: TGTGCCAGCAGTGAAGGCAGCGGGAGTGTAGCAGAGACCCAGTACTTC.

The rearrangement links TRBV5-8 to TRBJ1-4, with TRBD1 matching 7 bases. CDR3 length: 15 amino acids. The V gene's germline CDR1 is SGHTS and CDR2 YDEGEE. Trimming removed 3 bases from V and 8 bases from J; junction bases left unmatched: 10. CDR3: CASSSGQAASEKLFF. The DNA for the CDR3 is TGTGCCAGCAGCTCTGGACAGGCCGCTAGCGAAAAACTGTTTTTT. The full variable domain, completed using reference TRBV5-8 and TRBJ1-4, is EAGVTQSPTHLIKTRGQQATLRCSPISGHTSVYWYQQALGLGLQFLLWYDEGEERNRGNFPPRFSGRQFPNYSSELNVNALELEDSALYLCASSSGQAASEKLFFGSGTQLSVL.

The chain recombines TRBV21-1 with TRBJ2-7; the table's D call, TRBD2, was not checked against the DNA. TRBV21-1 is termed a pseudogene. CDR3 length: 21 amino acids. DNA of the CDR3: TGTGCCAGCAGCAAAGCCCCTAGGGGTAGCGGGAGAGGGGGGGGCTCCTACGAGCAGTACTTC. This codes for CASSKAPRGSGRGGGSYEQYF.

CDR3 nucleotide sequence: TGTGCCAGCAGCTTAAATCTTGGAGGGAATTCACCCCTCCACTTT. Protein sequence: CASSLNLGGNSPLHF. The gene calls are TRBV7-3 and TRBJ1-6; no firm D call. Trimming took 1 base from V and 7 from J, leaving 11 bases between them. Germline V gives CDR1 SGHTA, CDR2 FQGTGA. CDR3 size: 15 residues.

The chain couples TRBV11-1 to TRBJ1-1; D gene unclear. Per the germline V gene, CDR1 is SGHAT and CDR2 is FQDESV (reference sequence). The CDR3 is 16 amino acids. V dropped 5 bases and J dropped 0 bases, with 16 bases sitting between them. CDR3 in DNA: TGTGCCAGCAGCCCAAAAACAGTCCTGATGAACACTGAAGCTTTCTTT. This codes for CASSPKTVLMNTEAFF.

The sample holds one count of this clone. This chain uses TRBV2 with TRBJ2-3; 12 bases map to TRBD2. The CDR3 spans 16 residues. CDR1 and CDR2 (germline): SNHLY, FYNNEI. Trimming cost V 7 bases and J 5 bases; bases outside gene matches: 10. The CDR3 protein is CASMQRLAGGKDTQYF. The CDR3 nucleotides are TGTGCCAGCATGCAACGGCTAGCGGGAGGGAAAGATACGCAGTATTTT.